The rows below give T cell receptor beta chains drawn from one sample of a study of blood T cell repertoires in COVID-19. The table came from immunoSEQ multiplex PCR; TCRdb's copy has only in-frame clones and leaves some out. The data contain about 63,000 clones, 87% of them seen just once; the ten biggest clones take up roughly 5.2%. The sample taken for sequencing was peripheral blood. All receptors come from a man between 45 and 60 years old with active COVID-19. The CDR3 runs from the conserved cysteine through the conserved F or W. The order of the fields is D gene, J gene, clone size, V gene, CDR3 DNA, CDR3 protein. D genes are given only for firm matches. Only part of the rows carry a size: once, few, many, or a class if the clone is expanded.

>TRBD2|TRBJ2-1|-|TRBV9
TGTGCCAGCAGCGTCGGGGGACTAGCGGGCAATGAGCAGTTCTTC
CASSVGGLAGNEQFF
>TRBD1|TRBJ1-2|-|TRBV4-1
TGCGCCAGCAGCCAAGGGCCGGGAAGCCGGGACAGGGGGTTGAACTATGGCTACACCTTC
CASSQGPGSRDRGLNYGYTF
>TRBD2|TRBJ2-5|once|TRBV27
TGTGCCAGCAGTTTCAGGGAGGGCGAGACCCAGTACTTC
CASSFREGETQYF
>TRBD2|TRBJ2-1|-|TRBV29-1
TGCAGCGTTGATTCTCCAGCGGGAGGGTACAATGAGCAGTTCTTC
CSVDSPAGGYNEQFF
>-|TRBJ2-6|once|TRBV27
TGTGCCAGCAGTGGACAGTCTGGGGCCAACGTCCTGACTTTC
CASSGQSGANVLTF
>-|TRBJ1-5|-|TRBV24-1
TGTGCCACCAGTGAACAGGGAATAAATCAGCCCCAGCATTTT
CATSEQGINQPQHF
>TRBD1|TRBJ2-7|-|TRBV2
TGTGCCAGCAGTGGGGGACAGGGCTACGAGCAGTACTTC
CASSGGQGYEQYF
>-|TRBJ2-2|-|TRBV2
TGTGCCAGCAGTCGGGACACGAACACCGGGGAGCTGTTTTTT
CASSRDTNTGELFF
>-|TRBJ1-2|-|TRBV11-3
TGTGCCAGCAGCTCGACGGATACAGGGAGCGGGGCTCGTGGCTACACCTTC
CASSSTDTGSGARGYTF
>TRBD1|TRBJ2-1|few|TRBV27
TGTGCCAGCAGTTTATCGCAGGGGGCGTGGAATGAGCAGTTCTTC
CASSLSQGAWNEQFF
>TRBD2|TRBJ2-7|-|TRBV4-2
TGTGCCAGCAGCCCCCTGGCGGGAGGGCCTGTCTCCTACGAGCAGTACTTC
CASSPLAGGPVSYEQYF
>TRBD2|TRBJ2-3|-|TRBV5-4
TGTGCCAGCAGCCCGAACGGACTAGCGGGAGCCGGATTCCCAGATACGCAGTATTTT
CASSPNGLAGAGFPDTQYF
>-|TRBJ2-7|-|TRBV11-2
TGTGCCAGCAACAGCCCTCTACCTACAGGGCCCTACGAGCAGTACTTC
CASNSPLPTGPYEQYF
>TRBD1|TRBJ2-5|-|TRBV7-8
TGTGCCAGCAGCTACCACCGACAGGGAGAGACCCAGTACTTC
CASSYHRQGETQYF
>-|TRBJ2-1|-|TRBV7-9
TGTGCCAGCAGCTTTCGACAGTACGATTACAATGAGCAGTTCTTC
CASSFRQYDYNEQFF
>TRBD2|TRBJ2-1|-|TRBV24-1
TGTGCCACCAGTGACCGTCTAACTAGCGGGTCCTACAATGAGCAGTTCTTC
CATSDRLTSGSYNEQFF
>TRBD2|TRBJ2-7|few|TRBV9
TGTGCCAGCAGCGTAGGACTAGCGGCCTACGAGCAGTACTTC
CASSVGLAAYEQYF
>-|TRBJ1-2|-|TRBV28
TGTGCCAGCATGCTTGCCCCTATAAGAGAAGCTAGCACCTTC
CASMLAPIREASTF
>-|TRBJ1-2|-|TRBV6-5
TGTGCCAGCAGCAATACAGGGAGTGGGAACTATGGCTACACCTTC
CASSNTGSGNYGYTF
>-|TRBJ2-6|-|TRBV19
TGTGCCAGTAGTATAGCGTCTGGGGCCAACGTCCTGACTTTC
CASSIASGANVLTF
>TRBD1|TRBJ2-7|-|TRBV28
TGTGCCAGCAATGACCCGACAGGGGTCGGCTACGAGCAGTACTTC
CASNDPTGVGYEQYF
>-|TRBJ2-2|-|TRBV6-6
TGTGCCGCGGCGCCGGGGGAAGCGGCTACCGGGGAGCTGTTTTTT
CAAAPGEAATGELFF
>TRBD2|TRBJ2-7|-|TRBV12-3/TRBV12-4
TGTGCCAGCAGAGGGGACTACTCCTACGAGCAGTACTTC
CASRGDYSYEQYF
>TRBD1|TRBJ1-1|-|TRBV6-6
TGTGCCACCGGTATTAGAGGACAGGGGGGAGTAGGAGCTTTCTTT
CATGIRGQGGVGAFF
>TRBD2|TRBJ2-5|-|TRBV30
TGTGCCTGGAGTGTTGGCTCGAGCGGGGCCAAAGAGACCCAGTACTTC
CAWSVGSSGAKETQYF
>-|TRBJ2-7|few|TRBV7-2
TGTGCCAGCAGCCCACGGACAGTTCCATCACCCTACGAGCAGTACTTC
CASSPRTVPSPYEQYF
>-|TRBJ2-5|once|TRBV29-1
TGCAGCGTTGAGCTACTAGTTATTTGGGAGACCCAGTACTTC
CSVELLVIWETQYF
>-|TRBJ1-2|-|TRBV27
TGTGCCAGCAGTCCTAAGGACAGTTTCTATGGCTACACCTTC
CASSPKDSFYGYTF
>-|TRBJ1-5|-|TRBV19
TGTGCCAGTAGTATAGATATCATTCGCAGGGGAGACAATCAGCCCCAGCATTTT
CASSIDIIRRGDNQPQHF
>-|TRBJ1-3|-|TRBV15
TGTGCCACCAGCAGAGATCGACGGGAAATAGAAAACACCATATATTTT
CATSRDRREIENTIYF
>-|TRBJ2-7|-|TRBV3-1/TRBV3-2
TGTGCCAGCAGCCAAGTCCAGTCAAGCGAGCAGTACTTC
CASSQVQSSEQYF
>-|TRBJ2-2|-|TRBV18
TGTGCCAGCTCACCACCGAGGCCAGCGCCCACCGGGGAGCTGTTTTTT
CASSPPRPAPTGELFF
>-|TRBJ2-7|-|TRBV9
TGTGCCAGCAGCCCCCGAGAGGGACACTCAAACTACGAGCAGTACTTC
CASSPREGHSNYEQYF
>TRBD1|TRBJ1-1|few|TRBV6-4
TGTGCCAGCAGTGAACAGGGGGGGAACACTGAAGCTTTCTTT
CASSEQGGNTEAFF
>-|TRBJ2-1|once|TRBV6-2/TRBV6-3
TGTGCCAGCAGTTATTCCCTTCCAGGGGACGGCAATGAGCAGTTCTTC
CASSYSLPGDGNEQFF
>TRBD1|TRBJ2-1|-|TRBV25-1
TGTGCCAGCGCCTCCGGGACAGGGGCCCAACGTAGTGGTGAGCAGTTCTTC
CASASGTGAQRSGEQFF
>-|TRBJ1-1|-|TRBV5-1
TGCGCCAGCAGCTGGACCGGGGGTGTTAAGTCGGCTTTCTTT
CASSWTGGVKSAFF
>-|TRBJ1-6|-|TRBV10-3
TGTGCCATCAGTGAGTCGGCAGGAATGGGTTCACCCCTCCACTTT
CAISESAGMGSPLHF
>-|TRBJ2-5|-|TRBV19
TGTGCCAGTAGTCCTCCCGCTTCAAAGGGGCAAGAGACCCAGTACTTC
CASSPPASKGQETQYF
>-|TRBJ1-6|-|TRBV7-2
TGTGCCAGCAGCTTAGCGTCTAAGAATAATTCACCCCTCCACTTT
CASSLASKNNSPLHF
>TRBD2|TRBJ2-1|-|TRBV19
TGTGCCAGTAGTATAGGGACTAGCCCCAATGAGCAGTTCTTC
CASSIGTSPNEQFF
>-|TRBJ1-1|-|TRBV18
TGTGCCAGCTCACCAGGGGCCCTCCCGGACACTGAAGCTTTCTTT
CASSPGALPDTEAFF
>TRBD2|TRBJ2-7|-|TRBV11-2
TGTGCCAGCAGCTTAGGTTCTAGCGGGAGGGGTAGAACCTACGAGCAGTACTTC
CASSLGSSGRGRTYEQYF
>-|TRBJ2-2|few|TRBV18
TGTGCCAGCTCAGAAGCGCGCACCGGGGAGCTGTTTTTT
CASSEARTGELFF